The source of this T cell receptor beta chain is a study of blood T cell repertoires in COVID-19. Study context: Donors in the United States, Italy and Spain gave samples during acute or convalescent COVID-19.

Profiling relied on immunoSEQ multiplex PCR, and the TCRdb table lists in-frame clones only, not all of them. The table lists roughly 260,000 clones, roughly nine tenths of them singletons, with about 6% in the top ten. Trimming shortened V by 7 bases and J by 3 bases, and 13 bases separated the two germline ends. The length of the CDR3 is 13 residues. Germline V gene sequence: CDR1 SGDLS, CDR2 YYNGEE. V and J are TRBV9 and TRBJ1-1, with unresolved D. The sequenced material came from PBMCs or T cells enriched from blood (not recorded which). The TCR was taken from a woman aged 25 to 39 with acute COVID-19. The CDR3: CASGSLVDTEAFF. In nucleotides, the CDR3 is TGTGCCAGCGGGAGTTTGGTGGACACTGAAGCTTTCTTT.